This T cell receptor (beta chain) was recorded in a study of cytomegalovirus exposure and HLA in healthy donors. General study results and limits: Per a later analysis, about 15,000 TCR beta sequences showed association with HLA alleles at 0.05 false discovery rate.

13 Jbeta primers and 60 Vbeta primers were used for the PCR. Method: immunoSEQ multiplex PCR; TCRdb's copy keeps in-frame clones and lacks some. The sample holds 180,000 or so clones, around 80% seen once. This clone was seen a handful of times. Antigen specificity is unknown. Per germline, CDR1 MNHEY and CDR2 SVGAGI. Trimming stripped 6 bases from V and 5 bases from J, with 16 bases between. CDR3 length: 14 residues. Sequences were obtained from PBMCs. The rearrangement links TRBV6-5 to TRBJ1-2, with a possible D match to TRBD1 (6 bases). This TCR derives from a woman in her 40s in good health and CMV-seropositive. CDR3 loop: CASRPRLGAYGYTF. As DNA, the CDR3 is TGTGCCAGCAGGCCTCGCTTGGGGGCATATGGCTACACCTTC.